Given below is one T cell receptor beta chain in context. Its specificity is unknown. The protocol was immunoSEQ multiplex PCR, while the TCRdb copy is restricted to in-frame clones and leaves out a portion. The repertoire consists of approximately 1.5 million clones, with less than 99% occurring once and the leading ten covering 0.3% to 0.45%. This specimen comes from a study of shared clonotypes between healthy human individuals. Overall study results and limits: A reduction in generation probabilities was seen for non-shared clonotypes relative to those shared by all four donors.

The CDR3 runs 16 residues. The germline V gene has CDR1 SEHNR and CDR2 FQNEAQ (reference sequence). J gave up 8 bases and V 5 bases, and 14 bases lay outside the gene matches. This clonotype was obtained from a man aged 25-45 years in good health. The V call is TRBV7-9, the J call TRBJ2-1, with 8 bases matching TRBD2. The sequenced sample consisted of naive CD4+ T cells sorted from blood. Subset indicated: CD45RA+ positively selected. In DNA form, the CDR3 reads TGTGCCAGCAGCCCCCGTACTAGCGGAGTCGGGCATGAGCAGTTCTTC. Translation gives CASSPRTSGVGHEQFF.